The next 8 T cell receptor beta chains were all read from a single sample in a study of cytomegalovirus exposure and HLA in healthy donors. Sequencing was performed with immunoSEQ multiplex PCR; in TCRdb, only in-frame clones are kept and a portion is missing. The sample yields 100,000 to 150,000 clones, approximately 95% seen once. The sequenced material came from PBMCs. These receptors were collected from a man between 18 and 29 years old in good health and CMV-seronegative.

This chain connects TRBV29-1 to TRBJ2-7; 7 nucleotides line up with TRBD2. The CDR3 extends over 11 amino acids. V shed 4 bases, J shed 6 bases, and the junction held 3 bases outside the gene matches. The germline V gene has CDR1 SQVTM and CDR2 ANQGSEA. In DNA, the CDR3 is TGCAGCGTTGGGGAGGGAACCGAGCAGTACTTC. Translated, it gives CSVGEGTEQYF.

In this sample, this clone turned up a few times. CDR3 residues: CASSAGQGMAYGYTF. CDR3 DNA sequence: TGTGCCAGCAGCGCAGGACAGGGGATGGCCTATGGCTACACCTTC. The J gene is TRBJ1-2, the V gene TRBV7-9; 9 bases align to TRBD1. This CDR3 contains 15 residues. J was trimmed by 4 bases and V by 5 bases; bases with no gene match: 8. CDR1 and CDR2 (germline): SEHNR, FQNEAQ (reference sequence).

The chain is built from TRBV27 and TRBJ2-1; TRBD1 matches at 9 bases. The CDR3 spans 12 residues. Germline-derived CDR1 and CDR2 are MNHEY and SMNVEV (reference sequence). V lost 6 bases to trimming and J lost 8 bases; unmatched junction nucleotides: 2. The CDR3 is CASRGQGYEQFF. The CDR3 DNA sequence: TGTGCCAGCAGGGGACAGGGATATGAGCAGTTCTTC.

This sequence joins TRBV19 and TRBJ2-5, with 9 bases lining up with TRBD1. The CDR3 consists of 17 residues. Germline CDR1 reads LNHDA; CDR2 reads SQIVND (reference sequence). Trimming removed 6 bases from V and 1 base from J; junction bases left unmatched: 12. The CDR3 nucleotides are TGTGCCAGTAGCATGGACAGGGGAGGGTCGGTCCAAGAGACCCAGTACTTC. Translated, it gives CASSMDRGGSVQETQYF. The variable domain in full, completed from reference TRBV19 and TRBJ2-5, reads DGGITQSPKYLFRKEGQNVTLSCEQNLNHDAMYWYRQDPGQGLRLIYYSQIVNDFQKGDIAEGYSVSREKKESFPLTVTSAQKNPTAFYLCASSMDRGGSVQETQYFGPGTRLLVL.

The chain is built from TRBV7-9 and TRBJ1-2; a weak D match, TRBD1 (6 bases). CDR1 and CDR2 from the germline V gene are SEHNR and FQNEAQ (reference sequence). The length of the CDR3 is 15 residues. Trimming cost V 5 bases and J 6 bases, with 19 bases left between them. The CDR3 is CASSPPPGEGDGYTF. DNA for the CDR3: TGTGCCAGCAGCCCTCCGCCAGGGGAAGGGGATGGCTACACCTTC.

J is TRBJ1-4 and V is TRBV6-6; the D gene is possibly TRBD1 (5 bases). The CDR3 loop spans 16 amino acids. The germline gives CDR1 MNHNY, CDR2 SVGAGI (reference sequence). With 6 bases removed from V and 7 bases from J, the gap between germline ends came to 21 bases. CDR3 coding DNA: TGTGCCAGCAGCCGACTGAGCCAGGGTAGTAGTGAAAAACTGTTTTTT. Its translation is CASSRLSQGSSEKLFF.

This chain links TRBV7-2 with TRBJ1-4; D remains unclear. The CDR3 runs 15 residues. The germline gives CDR1 SGHTA, CDR2 FQGNSA. Trimming removed 1 base from V and 6 bases from J, with 12 bases in between. CDR3 sequence: CASSLVAAEHEKLFF. The CDR3, as DNA: TGTGCCAGCAGCTTAGTTGCGGCAGAGCATGAAAAACTGTTTTTT.

This sequence joins TRBV5-6 and TRBJ2-7, with 7 nucleotides matching TRBD2. Germline-derived CDR1 and CDR2 are SGHDT and YYEEEE. This CDR3 region has 12 residues. Trimming removed 3 bases from V and 6 bases from J; junction bases left unmatched: 3. CDR3 nucleotide sequence: TGTGCCAGCAGCTATGGCGGGGGCGAGCAGTACTTC. Its protein product is CASSYGGGEQYF.